These 16 T cell receptor beta chains share one sample of origin, sequenced in a study of cytomegalovirus exposure and HLA in healthy donors. 60 Vbeta and 13 Jbeta primers were used in PCR. The data were produced by immunoSEQ multiplex PCR, yet TCRdb's version contains in-frame clones alone and is incomplete. This sample has 150,000 to 200,000 clones; over 70% occur once, and the top ten carry approximately 1.3%. The material sequenced was PBMCs. The receptors derive from a young man in good health and CMV-seronegative.

The rearrangement links TRBV11-1 to TRBJ1-2; D unresolved. The CDR3 totals 13 residues. V lost 2 bases and J lost 4, with 8 bases in between. Germline loops: CDR1 SGHAT, CDR2 FQDESV (reference sequence). The CDR3 loop reads CASSLRRGYGYTF. The CDR3 DNA sequence: TGTGCCAGCAGCTTACGACGGGGCTATGGCTACACCTTC.

The chain employs TRBV5-6 and TRBJ1-1; D not certain. The germline CDR1 and CDR2 sequences are SGHDT and YYEEEE. The CDR3 has 13 residues. V gave up 4 bases and J gave up 4 bases, with 11 bases separating them. CDR3 coding DNA: TGTGCCAGCAGCCTGCCCGCGGGCACTGAAGCTTTCTTT. Translation gives CASSLPAGTEAFF.

This clone was seen only a few times. The genes are TRBV10-1 and TRBJ1-1; D is perhaps TRBD1 (5 bases). CDR3 length: 13 amino acids. Between the trimmed V and J ends, which lost 7 bases and 3 bases, there was a span of 12 bases. CDR1 WNHNN and CDR2 SYGVQD come from the germline V gene (reference sequence). CDR3 sequence (DNA): TGCGCCAGCATGAGCAGGGTCGACACTGAAGCTTTCTTT. This encodes CASMSRVDTEAFF.

The genes are TRBV5-6 and TRBJ2-6; possible D gene TRBD1, 6 bases. CDR3 length: 15 residues. Trimming took off 2 bases at V and 2 bases at J, with 8 bases between the two ends. CDR1 is SGHDT, CDR2 YYEEEE, per germline. The CDR3 sequence: CASSLWGPGANVLTF. The CDR3 DNA reads TGTGCCAGCAGCTTATGGGGGCCTGGGGCCAACGTCCTGACTTTC.

V gene TRBV5-1 combines with J gene TRBJ1-4; TRBD1 might be the D (5 bases). From germline, CDR1 is SGHRS and CDR2 YFSETQ. This CDR3 is built from 16 residues. V was pared by 0 bases and J by 8 bases, with 17 bases between. The CDR3 is CASSLGSSQGGEKLFF. DNA for the CDR3: TGCGCCAGCAGCTTGGGATCCTCCCAGGGTGGCGAAAAACTGTTTTTT.

This clone has only one observation. The DNA for the CDR3 is TGCGCCAGCAGCTCGCAAGAGACCCAGTACTTC. It specifies CASSSQETQYF. J is TRBJ2-5 and V is TRBV5-1; no firm D call. The CDR3 contains 11 residues. The germline V gene has CDR1 SGHRS and CDR2 YFSETQ. Trimming took off 3 bases at V and 2 bases at J, with 2 bases between the two ends.

The chain combines TRBV5-1 with TRBJ1-1; 11 nucleotides agree with TRBD1. Trimming at V came to 0 bases and at J to 5 bases, leaving 12 bases not matched to a gene. The V gene's germline CDR1 is SGHRS and CDR2 YFSETQ. This CDR3 is built from 18 residues. This chain's CDR3 is CASSLGSFLGTGGTEAFF. The CDR3 coding sequence is TGCGCCAGCAGCTTGGGATCTTTCTTGGGGACAGGGGGTACTGAAGCTTTCTTT.

The chain recombines TRBV4-2 with TRBJ2-2; TRBD2 matches at 12 bases. The length of the CDR3 is 17 residues. Per the germline V gene, CDR1 is LGHNA and CDR2 is YNFKEQ. V shed 0 bases and J 9 bases; nucleotides not matched to a gene: 8. The CDR3 spells CASSQDQASGRGRELFF. The CDR3 bases are TGTGCCAGCAGCCAAGATCAGGCTAGCGGGAGGGGCCGGGAGCTGTTTTTT.

The chain employs TRBV5-8 and TRBJ2-7, with 8 bases matching TRBD1. V trimming: 1 base; J trimming: 2 bases; junction bases outside the gene matches: 5. Germline-derived CDR1 and CDR2 are SGHTS and YDEGEE. The CDR3 totals 15 residues. CDR3 DNA: TGTGCCAGCAGCTTGTTGACAGGGGCAACCTACGAGCAGTACTTC. Its translation is CASSLLTGATYEQYF.

V is TRBV30 and J is TRBJ2-7; 9 bases fit TRBD1. The germline V gene has CDR1 GTSNPN and CDR2 SVGIG (reference sequence). Trimming cost V 3 bases and J 7 bases; bases outside gene matches: 4. The CDR3 is 12 residues long. The CDR3 reads CAWSDGQGEQYF. The CDR3, as DNA: TGTGCCTGGAGCGACGGACAGGGGGAGCAGTACTTC.

The V and J genes are TRBV2 and TRBJ1-1; 9 positions agree with TRBD1. Per germline, CDR1 SNHLY and CDR2 FYNNEI. This CDR3 contains 15 residues. With 1 base clipped from V and 6 bases from J, the junction kept 6 bases outside the gene matches. CDR3 protein: CASSEGTGVDAEAFF. The CDR3 DNA reads as TGTGCCAGCAGTGAAGGGACAGGGGTGGATGCTGAAGCTTTCTTT.

This clone was detected only once. This chain links TRBV11-3 with TRBJ2-3; 9 bases are shared with TRBD2. Germline loops: CDR1 SGHNT, CDR2 YENEEA. The length of the CDR3 is 16 residues. Trimming took 3 bases from V and 2 from J; bases not matched to a gene: 6. The CDR3 DNA is TGTGCCAGCAGCTTTAGCGGGAGATTGGTCACAGATACGCAGTATTTT. It is translated as CASSFSGRLVTDTQYF. The entire variable domain, with the rest obtained from reference TRBV11-3 and TRBJ2-3, is as follows: EAGVVQSPRYKIIEKKQPVAFWCNPISGHNTLYWYLQNLGQGPELLIRYENEEAVDDSQLPKDRFSAERLKGVDSTLKIQPAELGDSAVYLCASSFSGRLVTDTQYFGPGTRLTVL.

The chain uses TRBV29-1 and TRBJ1-5; the D is unclear. V lost 7 bases and J 2 bases, leaving 18 bases between the germline ends. This CDR3 comprises 15 residues. Germline values: CDR1 SQVTM, CDR2 ANQGSEA. The CDR3 bases are TGCAGCGCTATTTTCGGAGCGTCAGGCAATCAGCCCCAGCATTTT. The encoded protein is CSAIFGASGNQPQHF.

The chain recombines TRBV5-1 with TRBJ2-7; the D gene is possibly TRBD2 (6 bases). The V and J ends lost 0 bases and 0 bases respectively, with 13 bases between them. The CDR3 is 16 amino acids. In germline, CDR1 is SGHRS, CDR2 YFSETQ. The CDR3: CASSLGAAGTSYEQYF. CDR3 nucleotide sequence: TGCGCCAGCAGCTTGGGGGCTGCGGGGACCTCCTACGAGCAGTACTTC.

The sample holds one count of this clone. V and J are TRBV20-1 and TRBJ2-7, with D tentatively TRBD1 (6 bases). V lost 4 bases and J lost 4, with 8 bases in between. The CDR3 length is 11 residues. The V gene's germline CDR1 is DFQATT and CDR2 SNEGSKA (reference sequence). CDR3 amino acids: CSAIDRYEQYF. The CDR3 DNA reads TGCAGTGCTATTGACAGGTACGAGCAGTACTTC.

The chain is built from TRBV7-9 and TRBJ1-6, with TRBD1 as a possible D gene (5 bases). The length of the CDR3 is 15 residues. Trimming cost V 5 bases and J 8 bases, with 16 bases left between them. Germline CDR1 SEHNR, CDR2 FQNEAQ (reference sequence). The CDR3 DNA is TGTGCCAGCAGCCTTACCGTGGGACTCCATTCACCCCTCCACTTT. Residues: CASSLTVGLHSPLHF.